This T cell receptor (beta chain) was sequenced in a study of monozygotic twins with inflammatory bowel disease. Template switching introduced UMIs that contain a 6-nucleotide sample barcode. Each of TCRalpha and TCRbeta cDNA went through two nested PCRs, lasting about 15 and 9 cycles. TCRdb reprocessed the 5' RACE reads, with one entry per CDR3 protein and no DNA. Found here are approximately 400,000 distinct CDR3 sequences; the top ten clones hold around 2.5%. A remark on this clonotype: The antigen remains unidentified.

Regarding the study as a whole: On the inverse Simpson index, IBD patients scored lower for TCRbeta diversity than healthy co-twins. IBD patients, compared with healthy twins, shared fewer clonotypes with others (especially with disease activity).

Germline CDR1 is LGHDT and CDR2 is YNNKEL (reference sequence). The CDR3 is made up of 15 amino acids. The receptor was isolated from a human donor with ulcerative colitis or Crohn's disease, or a healthy co-twin of an affected twin (not recorded which). Sequencing input: blood. The chain recombines TRBV3-1 with TRBJ1-5; TCRdb's D gene call, TRBD1, goes unchecked for lack of DNA. The CDR3 sequence: CASSQAAGGNQPQHF. Using reference TRBV3-1 and TRBJ1-5 for the parts outside the CDR3, the full variable domain is DTAVSQTPKYLVTQMGNDKSIKCEQNLGHDTMYWYKQDSKKFLKIMFSYNNKELIINETVPNRFSPKSPDKAHLNLHINSLELGDSAVYFCASSQAAGGNQPQHFGDGTRLSIL.